This entry lists 29 T cell receptor beta chains sequenced from one sample in a study of identical twins. TCRdb passed the 5' RACE reads through MiXCR, listing each CDR3 protein once. Of hundreds of thousands of distinct CDR3 sequences listed, about a fifth are singletons. This sample also appeared in a second study, on yellow fever vaccine responses in identical twins.

Material for sequencing was CD4+ T cells sorted from blood. The origin of the receptors is a woman between 18 and 30 years old in good health.

This clonotype showed up just a few times. The rearrangement links TRBV12-3 or TRBV12-4 to TRBJ2-7; the D gene is possibly TRBD1 (5 bases). Deletions cut 1 base from V and 3 bases from J, with 13 bases between. There are 15 residues in the CDR3. In DNA form, the CDR3 reads TGTGCCAGCAGTTTAGGGGGATCCAGGGACTACGAGCAGTACTTC. Translating gives CASSLGGSRDYEQYF.

This clonotype came up once. The chain couples TRBV6-2 or TRBV6-3 to TRBJ2-7, with 14 bases lining up with TRBD2. The CDR3 is 14 residues long. J gave up 5 bases and V 9 bases, and 6 bases lay outside the gene matches. The germline V gene encodes CDR1 MNHEY and CDR2 SVGEGT. Here the CDR3 reads CASGTSGRTHEQYF. Written as DNA, the CDR3 is TGTGCCAGTGGGACTAGCGGGAGAACCCACGAGCAGTACTTC.

Ten or more counts support this clonotype. The genes are TRBV27 and TRBJ2-3, with TRBD2 matching over 12 bases. Germline assignment: CDR1 MNHEY and CDR2 SMNVEV (reference sequence). CDR3 length equals 15 residues. V lost 6 bases and J lost 1; bases outside the gene matches: 2. CDR3 coding DNA: TGTGCCAGCAGAAGACTAGCGGGAGGCACAGATACGCAGTATTTT. Protein: CASRRLAGGTDTQYF.

V and J are TRBV15 and TRBJ2-1; the D gene is possibly TRBD1 (7 bases). V lost 0 bases to trimming and J lost 9 bases, with 15 bases between them. The length of the CDR3 is 15 residues. The germline V gene has CDR1 LNHNV and CDR2 YYDKDF (reference sequence). In nucleotides, the CDR3 is TGTGCCACCAGCAGAGATCCGGGCAGGGGGGCTGAGCAGTTCTTC. Encoded protein: CATSRDPGRGAEQFF.

This clonotype was counted ten times or more. The rearrangement uses TRBV5-1 and TRBJ1-1, with D unresolved. Between the trimmed V and J ends, which lost 4 bases and 1 base, there was a span of 8 bases. The germline gives CDR1 SGHRS, CDR2 YFSETQ. The CDR3 length is 13 residues. The CDR3 DNA is TGCGCCAGCAGCCTCCGGGGGAACACTGAAGCTTTCTTT. It encodes CASSLRGNTEAFF.

J is TRBJ2-2 and V is TRBV7-9; D possibly corresponds to TRBD1 (6 bases). There are 15 residues in the CDR3. The V gene's germline CDR1 is SEHNR and CDR2 FQNEAQ (reference sequence). Trimming cost V 2 bases and J 1 base, with 8 bases left between them. In nucleotides, the CDR3 is TGTGCCAGCAGCTTATTGACAGGGAACACCGGGGAGCTGTTTTTT. Its protein is CASSLLTGNTGELFF.

This clonotype has more than one count but fewer than ten. V usage is TRBV20-1 and J usage is TRBJ2-6; TRBD1 or TRBD2 may be the D gene (6 bases each). Germline V gives CDR1 DFQATT, CDR2 SNEGSKA (reference sequence). Trimming cost V 6 bases and J 0 bases, with 15 bases left between them. The CDR3 runs to 16 residues. CDR3 amino acids: CSARTKGGSGANVLTF. The DNA of the CDR3 is TGCAGTGCCCGGACGAAGGGGGGCTCTGGGGCCAACGTCCTGACTTTC.

V is TRBV14 and J is TRBJ1-3, with 10 bases fitting TRBD1. V lost 3 bases, J lost 0 bases, and 2 bases stayed unmatched. Per germline, CDR1 SGHDN and CDR2 FVKESK. The CDR3 has 16 residues. The CDR3 sequence: CASSQTGGPSGNTIYF. CDR3 DNA: TGTGCCAGCAGCCAGACAGGGGGCCCCTCTGGAAACACCATATATTTT.

This clonotype was detected only a few times. This chain connects TRBV6-1 to TRBJ1-2, with a tentative D call TRBD1 (5 bases). Germline CDR1 MNHNS, CDR2 SASEGT. This CDR3 has 12 amino acids. Trimming pared 3 bases from V and 8 bases from J, leaving 10 bases between. The CDR3 DNA is TGTGCCAGCAGTGAGGCAGGGTACGGCTACACCTTC. Translated, it gives CASSEAGYGYTF.

This chain links TRBV18 with TRBJ1-5, with D unresolved. The V end lost 0 bases, the J end lost 0 bases, and 6 bases lay between the germline ends. The length of the CDR3 is 15 residues. Germline CDR1 KGHSH, CDR2 LQKENI. CDR3 sequence: CASSPPTGSNQPQHF. Written as DNA, the CDR3 is TGTGCCAGCTCACCACCGACGGGTAGCAATCAGCCCCAGCATTTT.

The rearrangement joins TRBV5-6 to TRBJ2-2; 11 nucleotides align to TRBD1. CDR3 size: 16 residues. Losses at the gene ends were 5 bases for V and 5 bases for J; bases not matched to a gene: 8. The V gene's germline CDR1 is SGHDT and CDR2 YYEEEE. The CDR3 DNA reads TGTGCCAGCAGATCGGGACAGGGGGTTCTTACCGGGGAGCTGTTTTTT. Residues: CASRSGQGVLTGELFF. The whole variable domain, filled in from reference TRBV5-6 and TRBJ2-2, reads DAGVTQSPTHLIKTRGQQVTLRCSPKSGHDTVSWYQQALGQGPQFIFQYYEEEERQRGNFPDRFSGHQFPNYSSELNVNALLLGDSALYLCASRSGQGVLTGELFFGEGSRLTVL.

This clonotype occurred a few times. The V call is TRBV11-2, the J call TRBJ1-6, with unresolved D. Germline-derived CDR1 and CDR2 are SGHAT and FQNNGV. This CDR3 has 14 residues. The V end was cut by 6 bases, the J end by 7 bases, with 13 bases between. CDR3 coding DNA: TGTGCCAGCAGTTTCGGGTCTTTCAATTCACCCCTCCACTTT. Translating gives CASSFGSFNSPLHF.

In this sample, this clonotype turned up a few times. This chain uses TRBV7-2 with TRBJ2-5; TRBD2 might be the D (6 bases). V lost 3 bases and J lost 5, with 16 bases in between. The CDR3 length is 15 residues. Germline V gene sequence: CDR1 SGHTA, CDR2 FQGNSA. Here the CDR3 reads CASSFGGTAGETQYF. As DNA, the CDR3 is TGTGCCAGCAGCTTTGGGGGGACTGCCGGGGAGACCCAGTACTTC.

V and J are TRBV11-2 and TRBJ2-7; possible D gene TRBD2, 6 bases. The germline V gene has CDR1 SGHAT and CDR2 FQNNGV. This CDR3 spans 15 amino acids. V lost 1 base, J lost 2 bases, and 12 bases lay in between. The CDR3 region is CASSLGGGDPYEQYF. CDR3 sequence (DNA): TGTGCCAGCAGCTTAGGGGGCGGGGATCCCTACGAGCAGTACTTC.

The V call is TRBV12-3 or TRBV12-4, the J call TRBJ1-4, with 7 positions matching TRBD1. CDR3 size: 15 residues. The J segment lost 8 bases and the V segment lost 6 bases, leaving 12 bases of the junction unmatched. CDR3 sequence reads: CASSHDRDAKEKLFF. The CDR3 DNA is TGTGCCAGCAGCCACGACAGGGACGCGAAGGAAAAACTGTTTTTT.

The V and J genes are TRBV7-9 and TRBJ2-2; perhaps TRBD2 as D (6 bases). The CDR3 is made up of 16 amino acids. Germline-derived CDR1 and CDR2 are SEHNR and FQNEAQ (reference sequence). V lost 3 bases, J lost 4 bases, and 15 bases lay in between. The CDR3: CASSFRTGVSTGELFF. The CDR3 DNA reads as TGTGCCAGCAGCTTCCGTACGGGAGTTAGCACCGGGGAGCTGTTTTTT.

The chain combines TRBV5-1 with TRBJ2-1; D ambiguous. The germline gives CDR1 SGHRS, CDR2 YFSETQ. The CDR3 is 15 amino acids. V was trimmed by 0 bases and J by 6 bases, leaving 13 bases between them. The CDR3 coding sequence is TGCGCCAGCAGCTTGGGAAATTGGGATTCCAATGAGCAGTTCTTC. Amino acid sequence: CASSLGNWDSNEQFF.

This clonotype has more than one count but fewer than ten. V and J are TRBV6-1 and TRBJ2-1; TRBD2 agrees at 9 bases. The length of the CDR3 is 17 residues. CDR1 is MNHNS, CDR2 SASEGT, per germline. The J segment lost 0 bases and the V segment lost 6 bases, leaving 9 bases of the junction unmatched. The CDR3 is CASSPTSGVPSYNEQFF. The CDR3 nucleotides read TGTGCCAGCAGCCCGACTAGCGGAGTCCCCTCCTACAATGAGCAGTTCTTC.

V and J are TRBV20-1 and TRBJ2-5; 10 bases line up with TRBD1. The CDR3 length is 16 residues. V shed 4 bases and J 4 bases; nucleotides not matched to a gene: 12. The germline V gene has CDR1 DFQATT and CDR2 SNEGSKA (reference sequence). CDR3: CSAKGTGDVVRETQYF. CDR3 sequence (DNA): TGCAGTGCTAAAGGGACAGGGGACGTTGTAAGAGAGACCCAGTACTTC.

This clonotype was observed a handful of times. CDR3 nucleotide sequence: TGCAGCGTTAAGACAGGTTGGGACTCTGGGGCCAACGTCCTGACTTTC. It codes for CSVKTGWDSGANVLTF. The rearrangement joins TRBV29-1 to TRBJ2-6; tentative D call: TRBD1 (6 bases). In germline, CDR1 is SQVTM, CDR2 ANQGSEA. Trimming cost V 5 bases and J 0 bases, with 14 bases left between them. The CDR3 sequence is 16 residues long.

J is TRBJ2-1 and V is TRBV6-1, with 8 bases that match TRBD1. The length of the CDR3 is 15 residues. The ends lost 2 bases at V and 7 bases at J; junction bases unmatched: 7. Germline lookup yields CDR1 MNHNS and CDR2 SASEGT. CDR3 in DNA: TGTGCCAGCAGTGAAACCCGGACAGGGTGGAATGAGCAGTTCTTC. Translation: CASSETRTGWNEQFF.

The chain links TRBV9 to TRBJ2-1, with TRBD2 as a possible D gene (6 bases). V was cut by 2 bases and J by 7 bases, with 16 bases left in between. CDR1 SGDLS and CDR2 YYNGEE come from the germline V gene. The CDR3 loop spans 15 amino acids. CDR3 nucleotide sequence: TGTGCCAGCAGCGTGAGGGCGGGGCAACCGAATGAGCAGTTCTTC. Its translation: CASSVRAGQPNEQFF.

A few counts support this clonotype. The DNA of the CDR3 is TGTGCCAGCAGCGCACGTTCGGGAGGACACACAGATACGCAGTATTTT. This codes for CASSARSGGHTDTQYF. J is TRBJ2-3 and V is TRBV9, with 7 nucleotides matching TRBD2. Unmatched junction bases numbered 9, after V lost 3 bases and J lost 2 bases. Germline V gene sequence: CDR1 SGDLS, CDR2 YYNGEE. The CDR3 contains 16 residues. The full variable domain, in which reference TRBV9 and TRBJ2-3 provide the parts outside the CDR3, is DSGVTQTPKHLITATGQRVTLRCSPRSGDLSVYWYQQSLDQGLQFLIQYYNGEERAKGNILERFSAQQFPDLHSELNLSSLELGDSALYFCASSARSGGHTDTQYFGPGTRLTVL.

This clonotype was observed a few times. This CDR3 reads CASSFMRSSGQAFF. The DNA for the CDR3 is TGTGCCAGCAGTTTTATGAGGTCGTCGGGCCAAGCTTTCTTT. J is TRBJ1-1 and V is TRBV12-3 or TRBV12-4; no reliable D call. CDR3 length: 14 amino acids. Between the trimmed V and J ends, which lost 3 bases and 9 bases, there was a span of 17 bases.

The chain combines TRBV5-5 with TRBJ2-1; TRBD1 is a possible D gene (5 bases). Germline assignment: CDR1 SGHKS and CDR2 YYEKEE (reference sequence). The V and J ends lost 1 base and 1 base respectively, with 12 bases between them. CDR3 length: 16 residues. CDR3 DNA: TGTGCCAGCAGCTTGTCCCAGGGAACTTCCTACAATGAGCAGTTCTTC. Its protein is CASSLSQGTSYNEQFF.

The V call is TRBV2, the J call TRBJ2-3, with 8 nucleotides matching TRBD2. V lost 6 bases to trimming and J lost 3 bases; unmatched junction nucleotides: 8. Germline lookup yields CDR1 SNHLY and CDR2 FYNNEI. There are 15 residues in the CDR3. The CDR3 nucleotides are TGTGCCAGCAGCGGTTCGACTAGCGTAACAGATACGCAGTATTTT. Amino acid sequence: CASSGSTSVTDTQYF. Filled out from reference TRBV2 and TRBJ2-3, the complete variable domain reads EPEVTQTPSHQVTQMGQEVILRCVPISNHLYFYWYRQILGQKVEFLVSFYNNEISEKSEIFDDQFSVERPDGSNFTLKIRSTKLEDSAMYFCASSGSTSVTDTQYFGPGTRLTVL.

This clonotype turned up a few times. This chain links TRBV28 with TRBJ1-2; TRBD1 matches at 8 bases. Germline CDR1 and CDR2: MDHEN and SYDVKM. CDR3 length: 14 amino acids. Trimming removed 5 bases from V and 5 bases from J; junction bases left unmatched: 7. The DNA of the CDR3 is TGTGCCAGCAGTACCGGACAGGGCTCTTATGGCTACACCTTC. Protein product: CASSTGQGSYGYTF.

The CDR3: CASRGLQGKGPEAFF. The CDR3 region has the DNA TGTGCCAGCAGAGGGTTACAGGGGAAAGGTCCTGAAGCTTTCTTT. This rearrangement joins TRBV2 to TRBJ1-1, with TRBD1 identical over 7 bases. The junction had 13 bases not matched to a gene; V was cut back by 6 bases and J by 6 bases. The CDR3 covers 15 residues. Germline-derived CDR1 and CDR2 are SNHLY and FYNNEI. The whole variable domain, filled in from reference TRBV2 and TRBJ1-1, reads EPEVTQTPSHQVTQMGQEVILRCVPISNHLYFYWYRQILGQKVEFLVSFYNNEISEKSEIFDDQFSVERPDGSNFTLKIRSTKLEDSAMYFCASRGLQGKGPEAFFGQGTRLTVV.

CDR3 bases: TGTGCCAGCAGTGAATTTCCACAATCTACAGGGGTGAATTCACCCCTCCACTTT. Translated: CASSEFPQSTGVNSPLHF. This rearrangement joins TRBV2 to TRBJ1-6, with TRBD1 matching 7 bases. The germline V gene encodes CDR1 SNHLY and CDR2 FYNNEI. The CDR3 is 18 residues long. J lost 7 bases, V lost 2 bases, and 14 bases had no gene match.